The clone carrying this T cell receptor (beta chain) was seen ten or more times. V was cut by 4 bases and J by 7 bases, with 14 bases left in between. CDR1 LNHDA and CDR2 SQIVND come from the germline V gene (reference sequence). This CDR3 comprises 15 residues. The sample comes from a study of T cells after posttransplantation cyclophosphamide. Method: immunoSEQ multiplex PCR; TCRdb's copy keeps in-frame clones and lacks some. Listed for the sample are tens of thousands of clones, none seen a single time. The receptor's source is a woman aged 60 to 75 in good health, CMV-negative, and a related stem cell transplant donor. Sequenced sample: PBMCs. V gene TRBV19 combines with J gene TRBJ1-6; D is unclear. CDR3 protein: CASSTLEITNSPLHF. DNA of the CDR3: TGTGCCAGTAGTACTCTTGAGATAACCAATTCACCCCTCCACTTT.